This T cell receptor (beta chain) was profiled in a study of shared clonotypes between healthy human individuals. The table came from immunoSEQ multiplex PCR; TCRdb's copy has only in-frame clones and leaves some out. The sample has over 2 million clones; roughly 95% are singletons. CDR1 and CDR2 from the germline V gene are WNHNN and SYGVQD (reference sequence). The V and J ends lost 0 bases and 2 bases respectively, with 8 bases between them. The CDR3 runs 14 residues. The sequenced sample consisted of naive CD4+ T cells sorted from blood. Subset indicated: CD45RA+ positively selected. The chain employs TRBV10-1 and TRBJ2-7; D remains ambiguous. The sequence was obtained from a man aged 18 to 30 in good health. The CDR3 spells CASSESEQTYEQYF. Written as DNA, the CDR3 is TGCGCCAGCAGTGAGTCGGAGCAGACCTACGAGCAGTACTTC.